These T cell receptor beta chains were read from a single sample in a study of blood T cells in healthy people across ages. TCRdb called the 5' RACE reads again in MiXCR, with one record for every CDR3 protein. The sample shows some 900,000 distinct CDR3 sequences, around 28% of them seen only once. Material: blood. The receptors come from a woman older than 75 in good health. Each CDR3 is given with its conserved first and last residue. The D gene is left open where the match is weak. Size is stated for part of the rows, as once, few or many counts, or as a class when the clone is expanded.

many	TRBV29-1	TRBJ1-2	.	CSVEAGYTF	TGCAGCGTTGAGGCAGGCTACACCTTC
.	TRBV12-3/TRBV12-4	TRBJ1-5	.	CASSLKGGGSNQPQHF	TGTGCCAGCAGTTTAAAGGGGGGGGGAAGCAATCAGCCCCAGCATTTT
many	TRBV6-6	TRBJ2-1	TRBD1	CATDRGRLNEQFF	TGTGCCACCGACAGGGGGCGCCTCAATGAGCAGTTCTTC
.	TRBV27	TRBJ2-1	TRBD2	CASSKSGTSGYNGQFF	TGTGCCAGCAGTAAATCCGGGACTAGTGGGTACAATGGGCAGTTCTTC
many	TRBV6-5	TRBJ2-7	TRBD1	CASSTPGTASYEQYF	TGTGCCAGCAGTACCCCCGGGACAGCCTCCTACGAGCAGTACTTC
.	TRBV25-1	TRBJ1-5	TRBD1	CASSAGTGRTNQPQHF	TGTGCCAGCAGCGCCGGGACAGGGAGGACCAATCAGCCCCAGCATTTT
many	TRBV6-2/TRBV6-3	TRBJ2-4	.	CASRSAGVIAKNIQYF	TGTGCCAGCAGATCCGCCGGGGTGATAGCCAAAAACATTCAGTACTTC
many	TRBV6-2/TRBV6-3	TRBJ1-1	TRBD1	CASSPTGMRNTEAFF	TGTGCCAGCAGTCCGACAGGGATGAGGAACACTGAAGCTTTCTTT
.	TRBV20-1	TRBJ2-7	.	CSARNPRNVGEQYF	TGCAGTGCTAGAAACCCCCGAAACGTGGGCGAGCAGTACTTC
.	TRBV18	TRBJ2-7	TRBD1	CASSPGGTGTYEQYF	TGTGCCAGCTCACCTGGGGGGACAGGGACTTACGAGCAGTACTTC
many	TRBV20-1	TRBJ2-3	TRBD1	CSAPRGQGGDTQYF	TGCAGTGCTCCCCGGGGACAGGGAGGAGATACGCAGTATTTT
few	TRBV28	TRBJ1-2	TRBD1	CASSVKQGLYGYTF	TGTGCCAGCAGCGTGAAACAGGGGCTCTATGGCTACACCTTC
.	TRBV20-1	TRBJ1-1	.	CGARGMGLAFF	TGCGGTGCTAGAGGAATGGGACTAGCTTTCTTT
many	TRBV10-3	TRBJ2-3	.	CAISESPDTQYF	TGTGCCATCAGTGAGTCACCCGATACGCAGTATTTT
few	TRBV29-1	TRBJ1-1	.	CSVEDRGGPNTEAFF	TGCAGCGTTGAAGATCGAGGAGGTCCGAACACTGAAGCTTTCTTT
many	TRBV20-1	TRBJ1-4	.	CSARDKGHWGEKLFF	TGCAGTGCTAGAGATAAGGGCCATTGGGGTGAAAAACTGTTTTTT
few	TRBV28	TRBJ2-1	.	CASSSTVGASLNEQFF	TGTGCCAGCAGTTCCACCGTCGGAGCATCTCTCAATGAGCAGTTCTTC
many	TRBV5-7	TRBJ2-5	.	CASRQNSQETQYF	TGTGCCAGCAGACAAAACAGTCAAGAGACCCAGTACTTC
.	TRBV24-1	TRBJ1-5	TRBD1	CATSDSGTGIHQPQHF	TGTGCCACCAGTGATTCCGGGACAGGGATCCATCAGCCCCAGCATTTT
.	TRBV20-1	TRBJ1-4	.	CSARDLSDHATNEKLFF	TGCAGTGCTAGAGATCTGTCGGATCATGCAACTAATGAAAAACTGTTTTTT
few	TRBV11-3	TRBJ2-4	.	CASSSRARAKSIQYF	TGTGCCAGCAGCTCGAGAGCGAGGGCCAAAAGCATTCAGTACTTC
many	TRBV3-1	TRBJ1-2	TRBD1	CASSPQGANGYTF	TGCGCCAGCAGCCCACAGGGGGCGAATGGCTACACCTTC
many	TRBV4-3	TRBJ1-2	TRBD1	CASSQGVGQGVSGYTF	TGCGCCAGCAGCCAAGGAGTGGGACAGGGAGTGTCAGGCTACACCTTC
.	TRBV2	TRBJ2-5	TRBD1	CASSGQGLSQETQYF	TGTGCCAGCAGTGGACAGGGTTTAAGCCAAGAGACCCAGTACTTC
many	TRBV10-3	TRBJ1-4	.	CAISELNGSLNEKLFF	TGTGCCATCAGTGAACTAAACGGCTCTCTAAATGAAAAACTGTTTTTT
.	TRBV4-1	TRBJ2-7	.	CASSVAAGAIGEQYF	TGCGCCAGCAGCGTGGCAGCAGGGGCTATAGGCGAGCAGTACTTC
many	TRBV29-1	TRBJ1-2	TRBD1	CSVGRTGSPNGYTF	TGCAGCGTTGGACGGACAGGGAGCCCCAATGGCTACACCTTC
.	TRBV2	TRBJ1-2	.	CASSEGGHLYGYTF	TGTGCCAGCAGTGAAGGGGGGCACCTCTATGGCTACACCTTC
.	TRBV5-1	TRBJ2-7	TRBD1	CASSLFGQGDWEQYF	TGCGCCAGCAGCTTGTTCGGACAGGGGGATTGGGAGCAGTACTTC
many	TRBV2	TRBJ2-7	TRBD1	CANTKEQGVSEQYF	TGTGCCAACACCAAGGAACAGGGGGTCTCCGAGCAGTACTTC
few	TRBV7-2	TRBJ1-1	.	CASSLRGMVNTEAFF	TGTGCCAGCAGCTTAAGAGGAATGGTCAACACTGAAGCTTTCTTT
many	TRBV7-2	TRBJ1-1	.	CASTSGGLGTEAFF	TGTGCCAGCACCTCCGGGGGGCTCGGGACTGAAGCTTTCTTT
.	TRBV20-1	TRBJ2-5	.	CSAMSGQEAQYF	TGCAGTGCTATGTCGGGACAAGAGGCCCAGTACTTC
many	TRBV2	TRBJ2-1	TRBD2	CASSYSGLAGGPNEQFF	TGTGCCAGCAGTTACTCCGGACTAGCGGGGGGGCCCAATGAGCAGTTCTTC
many	TRBV6-2/TRBV6-3	TRBJ2-3	.	CASSNRVVGTDTQYF	TGTGCCAGCAGTAACAGGGTAGTCGGCACAGATACGCAGTATTTT
.	TRBV7-2	TRBJ1-1	.	CASSLDMGMNTEAFF	TGTGCCAGCAGCTTAGATATGGGCATGAACACTGAAGCTTTCTTT
.	TRBV4-3	TRBJ2-2	.	CASSQDGGLGTGELFF	TGCGCCAGCAGCCAAGATGGGGGGTTGGGGACCGGGGAGCTGTTTTTT
many	TRBV24-1	TRBJ1-2	TRBD1	CATSDTTGTGLAGGYTF	TGTGCCACCAGTGATACTACCGGGACAGGCCTGGCGGGTGGCTACACCTTC
.	TRBV5-1	TRBJ1-6	TRBD1	CASSPRTGRSSYNSPLHF	TGCGCCAGCAGCCCTCGGACAGGCAGGAGCTCCTATAATTCACCCCTCCACTTT
many	TRBV20-1	TRBJ1-5	.	CSAWPGVGNQPQHF	TGCAGTGCGTGGCCAGGGGTGGGCAATCAGCCCCAGCATTTT
many	TRBV7-2	TRBJ1-1	.	CASSLSQLNTEAFF	TGTGCCAGCAGCTTATCGCAGTTAAACACTGAAGCTTTCTTT
many	TRBV7-6	TRBJ2-5	TRBD2	CASSLGTTIVETQYF	TGTGCCAGCAGCTTGGGGACTACTATCGTAGAGACCCAGTACTTC
many	TRBV5-1	TRBJ1-4	.	CASSIGTVEKLFF	TGCGCCAGCAGCATCGGGACGGTTGAAAAACTGTTTTTT
many	TRBV18	TRBJ2-7	TRBD1	CATRKVTGGLHEQYF	TGTGCCACCCGCAAGGTGACAGGGGGACTCCACGAGCAGTACTTC
.	TRBV10-2	TRBJ2-5	.	CASSEYVAGQETQYF	TGCGCCAGCAGTGAATACGTGGCAGGGCAAGAGACCCAGTACTTC
many	TRBV2	TRBJ2-5	TRBD2	CASKKGLAGGHETQYF	TGTGCCAGCAAGAAAGGGCTAGCGGGGGGGCACGAGACCCAGTACTTC
.	TRBV7-2	TRBJ2-7	TRBD2	CASSFSGGVEPQYF	TGTGCCAGCAGCTTTAGCGGGGGGGTAGAGCCCCAGTACTTC
few	TRBV3-1	TRBJ2-5	TRBD2	CASSQAIAGRETQYF	TGTGCCAGCAGCCAAGCGATAGCGGGTAGGGAGACCCAGTACTTC
many	TRBV2	TRBJ1-2	.	CASSEGPNYGYTF	TGTGCCAGCAGTGAGGGCCCTAACTATGGCTACACCTTC
many	TRBV7-9	TRBJ2-7	TRBD1	CASSRPGQGSSEQYF	TGTGCCAGCAGCCGCCCCGGACAGGGAAGTTCGGAGCAGTACTTC
many	TRBV6-6	TRBJ1-1	.	CASSYSLNTEAFF	TGTGCCAGCAGTTACAGCCTAAACACTGAAGCTTTCTTT
many	TRBV12-3/TRBV12-4	TRBJ2-7	.	CASSRNDRTYEQYF	TGTGCCAGCAGTCGGAACGACAGGACCTACGAGCAGTACTTC
few	TRBV5-1	TRBJ2-3	TRBD2	CASSGGRLAGGLRTDTQYF	TGCGCCAGCAGCGGGGGGCGACTAGCGGGGGGGCTACGGACAGATACGCAGTATTTT
few	TRBV30	TRBJ1-5	.	CAWTAGPNQPQHF	TGTGCCTGGACGGCAGGGCCGAATCAGCCCCAGCATTTT